Detailed here is one T cell receptor beta chain. Its antigen is unknown. No base quality information exists; no much larger clone differs at one position. Patients with autoimmune disease history or receiving systemic immunosuppression were excluded from the trial. Peripheral blood for TCR sequencing was drawn from every dose cohort at baseline, at cycle 4 day 1 and at cycle 7 day 1. Samples came from an open-label, multicenter, first-in-human phase I dose-escalation trial of ivuxolimab. Adults with locally advanced or metastatic melanoma, renal cell, hepatocellular, or head and neck squamous cell carcinoma were enrolled in the trial. Before TCR sequencing, CD4+ T cells and CD8+ T cells were sorted from peripheral blood as separate populations. These data belong to a study of OX40 agonist ivuxolimab in advanced cancers. General notes on the study: The costimulatory receptor OX40 (CD134) was targeted by ivuxolimab, a fully human IgG2 agonistic monoclonal antibody. Intravenous ivuxolimab was administered to patients every 2 weeks at six dose levels: 0.01, 0.1, 0.3, 1.5, 3 and 10 mg/kg. Among the approximately 54 dose-escalation patients, around 20 had hepatocellular carcinoma, roughly 15 melanoma, 9 renal cell carcinoma and 9 head and neck cancer. The dose-escalation cohort was 82.7% male with a mean age of about 58 years, ranging from roughly 20 to 80. Patients were allowed to have had prior anti-PD-1, anti-PD-L1 or anti-CTLA-4 therapy, and around two fifths of the dose-escalation patients had been treated with checkpoint inhibitors. Three dose-escalation patients achieved partial responses, one with hepatocellular carcinoma and two with cutaneous melanoma. Peripheral TCRbeta sequencing aimed to test whether ivuxolimab altered TCR sequence diversity and caused clonal T-cell expansion. The paper covers the monotherapy dose-escalation part of the phase I ivuxolimab trial, which included N = 52 patients.

From the cysteine through the phenylalanine, the CDR3 covers 16 amino acids. Left in the record is the CDR3 DNA by itself, 48 bases read in frame from the first base. The germline V gene sets CDR1 to SGHTA and CDR2 to FQGNSA. Ends trimmed: V by 4 bases, J by 5 bases; bases unmatched to a gene: 11. Broader findings and caveats from the paper: Which antigens the clonally expanded peripheral T cells were specific for was not determined. In the 0.1-3.0 mg/kg groups, partial responders had among the lowest normalized peripheral clonal expansion, particularly in CD8+ T cells. At doses of 0.1 to 3.0 mg/kg, clonal expansion of both CD4+ and CD8+ blood T cells was observed from baseline to week 6. Low levels of normalized T-cell clonal expansion were also seen in some nonresponding patients. After ivuxolimab, expanded clones were on average more numerous among CD8+ T cells than among CD4+ T cells.

To sequence the TCRbeta CDR3 region, genomic DNA was isolated from the sorted cells. TCRbeta CDR3 regions were sequenced using the immunoSEQ Assay. TCRdb took over this immuneACCESS table, retaining in-frame rearrangements with V and J assigned. Such tables are incomplete; in checked studies, under half of the missing clones stem from an unresolved V gene, and the remainder is unexplained. This sample is represented by about 6,500 clones; around 70% of them were singletons. Around 18% of the sample is in the top ten clones. The origin of this receptor is an adult with an advanced solid tumor such as melanoma, head and neck, liver or kidney cancer. The chain is assembled from TRBV7-2 and TRBJ1-2, and 9 junction bases match TRBD1. This specimen was CD4+ or CD8+ T cells sorted from blood, taken in a trial of the OX40 agonist ivuxolimab. The nucleotides are TGTGCCAGCAGCTCCTTGTTGGGACAGGGTGGATATGGCTACACCTTC. This gives the protein CASSSLLGQGGYGYTF.